This T cell receptor beta chain comes out of a study of blood T cells in healthy people across ages. From germline, CDR1 is MNHEY and CDR2 SMNVEV (reference sequence). The V gene lost 5 bases and the J gene lost 15 bases, with 23 bases spanning the gap. The length of the CDR3 is 14 residues. The study, taken as a whole, reports: TCR beta diversity correlated strongly with naive T cell percentage. Per million T cells, TCR beta diversity dropped about linearly as age rose. Changes in expanded clonotypes were possibly confounded, as the CMV status of donors was unknown.

Then a second PCR, running roughly 7 to 11 cycles, was carried out with a sample-barcoded 5' primer and a J-beta primer mix. TCRdb re-analysed the 5' RACE reads in MiXCR, keeping a single row per CDR3 protein. The data hold about 1.7 million distinct CDR3 sequences, with 28% observed a single time. This clonotype was picked up a small number of times. The antigen remains undetermined. The chain couples TRBV27 to TRBJ2-1; no definite D call. The sequenced sample was blood. This TCR was sampled from a young woman in good health. The CDR3 nucleotides are TGTGCCAGCAGTCCCATCCGGGTCGGGCCAGGCATGTTCTTC. Amino acid sequence: CASSPIRVGPGMFF.